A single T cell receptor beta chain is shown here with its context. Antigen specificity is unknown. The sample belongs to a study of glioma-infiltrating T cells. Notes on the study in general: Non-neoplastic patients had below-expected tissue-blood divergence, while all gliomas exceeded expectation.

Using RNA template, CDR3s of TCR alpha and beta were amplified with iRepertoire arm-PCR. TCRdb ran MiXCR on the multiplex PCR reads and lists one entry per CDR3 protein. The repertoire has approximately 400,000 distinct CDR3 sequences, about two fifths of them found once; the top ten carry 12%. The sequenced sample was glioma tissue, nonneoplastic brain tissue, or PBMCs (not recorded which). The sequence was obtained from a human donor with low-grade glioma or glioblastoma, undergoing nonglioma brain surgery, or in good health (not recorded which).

The CDR3 DNA is TGCAGTGCTAGACGAGACAGGGGATACACTGAAGCTTTCTTT. The encoded protein is CSARRDRGYTEAFF. This sequence joins TRBV20-1 and TRBJ1-1; 8 positions agree with TRBD1. The germline V gene encodes CDR1 DFQATT and CDR2 SNEGSKA (reference sequence). J gave up 3 bases and V 2 bases, and 5 bases lay outside the gene matches. The CDR3 is made up of 14 amino acids.